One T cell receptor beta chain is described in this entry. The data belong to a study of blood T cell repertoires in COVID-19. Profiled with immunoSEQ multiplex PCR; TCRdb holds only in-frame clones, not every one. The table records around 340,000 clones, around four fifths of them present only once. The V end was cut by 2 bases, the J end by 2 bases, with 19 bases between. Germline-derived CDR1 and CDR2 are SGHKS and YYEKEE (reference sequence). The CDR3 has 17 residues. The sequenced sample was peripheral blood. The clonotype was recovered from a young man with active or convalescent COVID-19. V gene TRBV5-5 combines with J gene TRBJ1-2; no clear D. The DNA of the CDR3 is TGTGCCAGCAGCTTAAACTCGGGATTGGGTTCAAACTATGGCTACACCTTC. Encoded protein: CASSLNSGLGSNYGYTF.